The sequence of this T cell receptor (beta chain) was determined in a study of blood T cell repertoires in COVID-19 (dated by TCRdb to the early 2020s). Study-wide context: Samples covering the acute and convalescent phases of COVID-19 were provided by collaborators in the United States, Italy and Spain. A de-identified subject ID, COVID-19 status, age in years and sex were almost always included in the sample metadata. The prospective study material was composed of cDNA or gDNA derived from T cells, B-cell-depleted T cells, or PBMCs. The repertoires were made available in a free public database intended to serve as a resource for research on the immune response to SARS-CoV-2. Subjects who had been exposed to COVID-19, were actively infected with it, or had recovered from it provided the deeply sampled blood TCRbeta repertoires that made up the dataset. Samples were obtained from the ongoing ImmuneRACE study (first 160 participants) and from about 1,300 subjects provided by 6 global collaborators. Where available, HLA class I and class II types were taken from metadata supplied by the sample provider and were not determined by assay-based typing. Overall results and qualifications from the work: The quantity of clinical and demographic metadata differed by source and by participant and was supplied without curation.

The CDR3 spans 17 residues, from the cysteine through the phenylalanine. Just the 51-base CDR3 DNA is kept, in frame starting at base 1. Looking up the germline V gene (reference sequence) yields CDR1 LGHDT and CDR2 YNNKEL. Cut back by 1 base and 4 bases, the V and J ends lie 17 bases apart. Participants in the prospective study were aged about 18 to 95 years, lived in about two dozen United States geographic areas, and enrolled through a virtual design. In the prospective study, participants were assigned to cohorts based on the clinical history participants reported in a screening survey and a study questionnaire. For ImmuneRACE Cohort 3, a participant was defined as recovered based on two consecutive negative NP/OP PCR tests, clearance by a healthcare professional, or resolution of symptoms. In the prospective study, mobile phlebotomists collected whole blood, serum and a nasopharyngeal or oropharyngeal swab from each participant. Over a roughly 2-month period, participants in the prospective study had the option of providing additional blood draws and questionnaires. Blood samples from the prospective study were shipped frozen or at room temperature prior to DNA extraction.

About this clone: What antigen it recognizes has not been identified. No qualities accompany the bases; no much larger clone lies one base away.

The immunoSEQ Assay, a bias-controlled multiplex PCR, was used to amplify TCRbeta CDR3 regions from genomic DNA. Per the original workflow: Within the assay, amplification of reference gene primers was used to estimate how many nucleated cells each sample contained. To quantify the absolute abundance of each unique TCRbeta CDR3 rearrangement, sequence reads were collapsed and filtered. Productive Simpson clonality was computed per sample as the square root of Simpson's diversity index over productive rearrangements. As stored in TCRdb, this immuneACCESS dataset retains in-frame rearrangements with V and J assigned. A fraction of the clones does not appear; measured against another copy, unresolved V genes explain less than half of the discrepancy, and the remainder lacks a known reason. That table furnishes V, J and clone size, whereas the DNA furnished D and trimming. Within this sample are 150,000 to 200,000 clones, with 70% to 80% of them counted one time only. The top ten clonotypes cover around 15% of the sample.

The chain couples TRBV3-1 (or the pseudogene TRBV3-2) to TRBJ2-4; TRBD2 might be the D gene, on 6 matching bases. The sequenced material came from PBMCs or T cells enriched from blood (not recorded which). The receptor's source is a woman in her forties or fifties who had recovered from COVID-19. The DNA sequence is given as TGTGCCAGCAGCCAAGCCTCCGTTGTACGGGGGAAAAACATTCAGTACTTC. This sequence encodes CASSQASVVRGKNIQYF.